This note documents a single T cell receptor (beta chain) sequence. CDR3 length: 15 amino acids. With V trimmed by 1 base and J by 4 bases, 3 bases remained unmatched. Germline lookup yields CDR1 MDHEN and CDR2 SYDVKM. Generated by immunoSEQ multiplex PCR, the TCRdb table keeps only in-frame clones and is missing some. The data show about 72,000 clones, roughly nine tenths seen once. This record belongs to a study of T cell changes during pregnancy in multiple sclerosis. This chain links TRBV28 with TRBJ2-2, with TRBD2 identical over 7 bases. Sequenced material: peripheral blood, taken in the third trimester of pregnancy. This clonotype originated in a female donor in good health, enrolled as a control in a pregnancy study. Here the CDR3 DNA reads TGTGCCAGCAGTTTATATGGGGAGGGCACCGGGGAGCTGTTTTTT. This codes for CASSLYGEGTGELFF. Complete variable domain (other parts from reference TRBV28 and TRBJ2-2): DVKVTQSSRYLVKRTGEKVFLECVQDMDHENMFWYRQDPGLGLRLIYFSYDVKMKEKGDIPEGYSVSREKKERFSLILESASTNQTSMYLCASSLYGEGTGELFFGEGSRLTVL.